In its sample, the clone carrying this T cell receptor beta chain was seen a few times. After removal of 3 bases from V and 5 bases from J, the junction contained 5 bases not matched to a gene. CDR3 size: 14 residues. Germline CDR1 reads DFQATT; CDR2 reads SNEGSKA (reference sequence). This sample is drawn from a study of blood T cell repertoires in COVID-19. Study details: T cells, B-cell-depleted T cells, or PBMCs supplied cDNA or gDNA.

Authors' processing steps: Nucleated cell number was recorded as an estimate derived from reference gene primer amplification. Here immunoSEQ multiplex PCR was the method, and the copy in TCRdb shows in-frame clones only, minus some. V and J calls and clone size are given by that table; D and trimming were obtained from the DNA. The sample carries approximately 58,000 clones, roughly 90% recorded once. This chain uses TRBV20-1 with TRBJ2-1; 9 bases map to TRBD2. Sequencing was performed on peripheral blood. This TCR was recovered from a human donor in a cohort sampled during active COVID-19. This CDR3 is CSASFSGRNNEQFF. CDR3 coding DNA: TGCAGTGCTAGTTTTAGCGGGAGAAACAATGAGCAGTTCTTC.